These 31 T cell receptor beta chains came from one sample sequenced in a study of cytomegalovirus exposure and HLA in healthy donors. Primers: 60 Vbeta forward and 13 Jbeta reverse. Clones were read by immunoSEQ multiplex PCR, and TCRdb kept only the in-frame ones, dropping some. The sample lists roughly 200,000 clones; over 70% were seen once. The sample comprised PBMCs. These receptor sequences come from a man aged 25 to 45 in good health and CMV-seronegative.

The chain recombines TRBV7-2 with TRBJ2-5; unclear D gene. CDR3 length equals 14 residues. Deletions cut 4 bases from V and 5 bases from J, with 14 bases between. CDR1 SGHTA and CDR2 FQGNSA come from the germline V gene. The CDR3 DNA reads TGTGCCAGCAGCTCGTTCGCGGTGGCCGAGACCCAGTACTTC. Translating it yields CASSSFAVAETQYF.

This clone has just one count. This chain uses TRBV2 with TRBJ2-7, with TRBD1 as a possible D gene (5 bases). This CDR3 is 14 amino acids long. The ends were cut back, 5 bases at V and 3 bases at J, with 14 bases in the middle. Germline values: CDR1 SNHLY, CDR2 FYNNEI. The CDR3 loop is CASSQQGHRYEQYF. Written as DNA, the CDR3 is TGTGCCAGCAGTCAGCAGGGTCATCGCTACGAGCAGTACTTC.

The chain has TRBV28 and TRBJ2-5; 7 positions agree with TRBD1. CDR1 is MDHEN, CDR2 SYDVKM, per germline. Trimming at V came to 5 bases and at J to 5 bases, leaving 14 bases not matched to a gene. The CDR3 runs to 16 residues. In DNA, the CDR3 is TGTGCCAGCAGTCTACATGACCCCGGCAGGGGGGAGACCCAGTACTTC. Residues: CASSLHDPGRGETQYF.

The CDR3 here is CASSDTGISGYTF. The CDR3 DNA is TGTGCCAGCAGTGACACAGGGATCTCTGGCTACACCTTC. The chain has TRBV28 and TRBJ1-2; a weak D match, TRBD1 (6 bases). V lost 5 bases to trimming and J lost 7 bases, with 14 bases between them. CDR1 and CDR2 (germline): MDHEN, SYDVKM. CDR3 size: 13 residues.

CDR3 protein: CSAVPDTQYF. CDR3 bases: TGCAGTGCCGTTCCGGACACACAGTACTTC. V usage is TRBV20-1 and J usage is TRBJ2-7; D may be TRBD1 (5 bases). The germline CDR1 and CDR2 sequences are DFQATT and SNEGSKA (reference sequence). The V end lost 6 bases, the J end lost 10 bases, and 13 bases lay between the germline ends. This CDR3 comprises 10 residues.

This clone was recorded only once. The chain carries TRBV2 and TRBJ1-2; D unclear. Germline V gene lookup returns CDR1 SNHLY and CDR2 FYNNEI. Trimming shortened V by 3 bases and J by 4 bases, and 18 bases separated the two germline ends. The CDR3 covers 16 residues. DNA for the CDR3: TGTGCCAGCAGTGACCCGACAAGTGGGCTTCCCTATGGCTACACCTTC. It is translated as CASSDPTSGLPYGYTF.

The chain employs TRBV27 and TRBJ2-1, with D possibly being TRBD2 (6 bases). Germline assignment: CDR1 MNHEY and CDR2 SMNVEV (reference sequence). This CDR3 is 12 amino acids long. V dropped 7 bases and J dropped 10 bases, with 14 bases sitting between them. CDR3 nucleotide sequence: TGTGCCAGCAACTCGGGACTTGGGGAGCAGTTCTTC. It specifies CASNSGLGEQFF.

This chain uses TRBV6-5 with TRBJ2-1, with 10 bases lining up with TRBD1. The junction had 5 bases not matched to a gene; V was cut back by 6 bases and J by 6 bases. The CDR3 is made up of 14 amino acids. CDR1 is MNHEY and CDR2 is SVGAGI in the germline V gene. CDR3 sequence: CASRQDRGGNEQFF. Here the CDR3 DNA reads TGTGCCAGCAGGCAGGACAGGGGGGGCAATGAGCAGTTCTTC.

This rearrangement joins TRBV27 to TRBJ1-1; D might be TRBD1 (5 bases). The V and J ends lost 7 bases and 4 bases respectively, with 13 bases between them. This CDR3 comprises 13 residues. CDR1 MNHEY and CDR2 SMNVEV come from the germline V gene (reference sequence). The CDR3 loop reads CASKETRGTEAFF. In DNA, the CDR3 is TGTGCCAGCAAGGAGACTAGGGGCACTGAAGCTTTCTTT.

The chain carries TRBV4-2 and TRBJ2-5; D is uncertain. CDR1 is LGHNA, CDR2 YNFKEQ, per germline. Trimming left V 4 bases short and J 4 bases short, with 13 bases between. The CDR3 length is 14 residues. CDR3 region: CASSPGVLRETQYF. The DNA of the CDR3 is TGTGCCAGCAGCCCCGGAGTTTTAAGAGAGACCCAGTACTTC.

This chain links TRBV7-2 with TRBJ2-1, with no clear D. Per the germline V gene, CDR1 is SGHTA and CDR2 is FQGNSA. The CDR3 has 13 residues. Trimming removed 1 base at V and 8 bases at J, with 9 bases between. DNA of the CDR3: TGTGCCAGCAGCTTAGAATGGCTAGATGAGCAGTTCTTC. It yields the protein CASSLEWLDEQFF.

The chain carries TRBV4-2 and TRBJ2-7; weak D call: TRBD2 (5 bases). V was trimmed by 4 bases and J by 2 bases, leaving 15 bases between them. This CDR3 region has 15 residues. The V gene's germline CDR1 is LGHNA and CDR2 YNFKEQ. The CDR3 region is CASSPSRTGTYEQYF. The CDR3 bases are TGTGCCAGCAGCCCTTCCAGGACGGGAACCTACGAGCAGTACTTC.

The chain employs TRBV7-8 and TRBJ2-5; tentatively, D is TRBD1 (5 bases). CDR3 size: 16 residues. Germline V gene data show CDR1 as SGHVS and CDR2 as FQNEAQ. Trimming cost V 1 base and J 4 bases, with 16 bases left between them. CDR3 DNA sequence: TGTGCCAGCAGCTTAGTGGATACAGGATTGAGAGAGACCCAGTACTTC. Translating it yields CASSLVDTGLRETQYF.

The rearrangement links TRBV9 to TRBJ2-7; a possible D gene is TRBD1 (6 bases). The CDR3 runs 14 residues. Germline CDR1 and CDR2: SGDLS and YYNGEE. The V end lost 2 bases, the J end lost 3 bases, and 12 bases lay between the germline ends. Written as DNA, the CDR3 is TGTGCCAGCAGCGTTGGGGGCCAGAGCTACGAGCAGTACTTC. It specifies CASSVGGQSYEQYF.

In the case of this clone: The junction departs from germline at one end; a sequencing error may be responsible. The chain couples TRBV23-1 to TRBJ1-2; D may be TRBD1 (5 bases). TRBV23-1 is given ORF status, its function remaining uncertain. This CDR3 is 13 amino acids long. The CDR3 region has the DNA TGCGCCAGCAGTCAATCGGGGCCCCCTTCCAACTGCTTC. This encodes CASSQSGPPSNCF.

V is TRBV5-1 and J is TRBJ2-7; D gene uncertain. Trimming left V 0 bases short and J 0 bases short, with 7 bases between. The V gene's germline CDR1 is SGHRS and CDR2 YFSETQ. This CDR3 comprises 14 residues. The DNA of the CDR3 is TGCGCCAGCAGCTTGGTGGTGAGCTCCTACGAGCAGTACTTC. Translated, it gives CASSLVVSSYEQYF.

The chain carries TRBV4-2 and TRBJ1-3, with no clear D. Trimming left V 2 bases short and J 0 bases short, with 8 bases between. Germline assignment: CDR1 LGHNA and CDR2 YNFKEQ. The CDR3 is 15 amino acids. CDR3 residues: CASSQKGVSGNTIYF. The CDR3, as DNA: TGTGCCAGCAGCCAAAAGGGAGTCTCTGGAAACACCATATATTTT.

The chain couples TRBV27 to TRBJ2-3; D is unclear. The CDR3 is made up of 14 amino acids. Germline V gives CDR1 MNHEY, CDR2 SMNVEV (reference sequence). V lost 3 bases, J lost 0 bases, and 7 bases lay in between. The CDR3 nucleotides read TGTGCCAGCAGTTTCACAGCTAGCACAGATACGCAGTATTTT. Translated: CASSFTASTDTQYF.

The table lists this clone with a count of one. The rearrangement uses TRBV28 and TRBJ2-3; 8 nucleotides align to TRBD2. The CDR3 loop spans 14 amino acids. The V segment lost 2 bases and the J segment 8 bases; nucleotides outside the gene matches: 6. Germline V gene data show CDR1 as MDHEN and CDR2 as SYDVKM. The CDR3 here is CASSLVPAGATQYF. Written as DNA, the CDR3 is TGTGCCAGCAGTTTAGTCCCAGCGGGAGCTACGCAGTATTTT.

This chain uses TRBV10-1 with TRBJ2-5; 7 nucleotides align to TRBD1. Germline V gene sequence: CDR1 WNHNN, CDR2 SYGVQD (reference sequence). Trimming cost V 3 bases and J 4 bases; bases outside gene matches: 8. There are 15 residues in the CDR3. CDR3 region: CASSEQTGDRETQYF. CDR3 DNA sequence: TGCGCCAGCAGTGAACAAACAGGGGACCGAGAGACCCAGTACTTC.

This sequence joins TRBV5-5 and TRBJ2-3; D is possibly TRBD1 (6 bases). Germline CDR1 reads SGHKS; CDR2 reads YYEKEE (reference sequence). The CDR3 contains 14 residues. The germline V and J ends were trimmed by 7 bases and 6 bases, with 18 bases remaining between them. CDR3 sequence reads: CASLPTGARDTQYF. For the CDR3, the DNA is TGTGCCAGCCTTCCGACAGGCGCTAGGGATACGCAGTATTTT.

The chain couples TRBV4-1 to TRBJ1-6; no clear D. Trimming removed 3 bases from V and 5 bases from J, with 11 bases in between. In germline, CDR1 is MGHRA, CDR2 YSYEKL. The CDR3 has 15 residues. CDR3 amino acids: CASSQSAGNNSPLHF. Here the CDR3 DNA reads TGCGCCAGCAGCCAGTCTGCCGGGAATAATTCACCCCTCCACTTT.

The rearrangement links TRBV7-6 to TRBJ1-1; 10 bases fit TRBD1. Germline CDR1 and CDR2: SGHVS and FNYEAQ. The J segment lost 7 bases and the V segment lost 2 bases, leaving 13 bases of the junction unmatched. This CDR3 spans 17 amino acids. CDR3 coding DNA: TGTGCCAGCAGCTTAAATCCGGGACAGGGGAGTGGTGGTGAAGCTTTCTTT. Its translation: CASSLNPGQGSGGEAFF.

V usage is TRBV19 and J usage is TRBJ2-5; D not resolved. The V gene lost 4 bases and the J gene lost 0 bases, with 9 bases spanning the gap. CDR3 length: 14 amino acids. CDR1 is LNHDA and CDR2 is SQIVND in the germline V gene (reference sequence). CDR3: CASSTRAYQETQYF. For the CDR3, the DNA is TGTGCCAGTAGTACGCGCGCGTACCAAGAGACCCAGTACTTC.

CDR3 sequence (DNA): TGCGCCAGCAGCTTGGCCCGGGGGGGCCTTTCAGAGACCCAGTACTTC. As protein: CASSLARGGLSETQYF. The chain joins TRBV5-1 to TRBJ2-5; TRBD2 aligns across 8 bases. With V trimmed by 0 bases and J by 4 bases, 8 bases remained unmatched. There are 16 residues in the CDR3. The germline gives CDR1 SGHRS, CDR2 YFSETQ.

V is TRBV19 and J is TRBJ2-7; TRBD2 aligns across 11 bases. The germline V gene has CDR1 LNHDA and CDR2 SQIVND (reference sequence). The CDR3 loop spans 16 amino acids. The J segment lost 3 bases and the V segment lost 1 base, leaving 5 bases of the junction unmatched. In DNA form, the CDR3 reads TGTGCCAGTAGTATAGTCCCTGGACTAGCGGGCTACGAGCAGTACTTC. Protein sequence: CASSIVPGLAGYEQYF.

V and J are TRBV28 and TRBJ2-5; 7 positions agree with TRBD1. V lost 3 bases to trimming and J lost 7 bases; unmatched junction nucleotides: 11. The CDR3 contains 15 residues. Per the germline V gene, CDR1 is MDHEN and CDR2 is SYDVKM. CDR3 sequence reads: CASSFWAGGEGTQYF. In DNA, the CDR3 is TGTGCCAGCAGTTTTTGGGCAGGGGGAGAGGGGACCCAGTACTTC.

The chain employs TRBV5-4 and TRBJ2-3; 7 positions match TRBD2. CDR3 length: 16 residues. The germline V gene encodes CDR1 SGHNT and CDR2 YYREEE (reference sequence). V dropped 4 bases and J dropped 0; count of bases not matched to a gene: 8. The CDR3 is CASSNSGASSTDTQYF. The CDR3 region has the DNA TGTGCCAGCAGCAACAGCGGGGCCTCTAGCACAGATACGCAGTATTTT.

The gene calls are TRBV6-6 and TRBJ1-1, with no clear D. The CDR3 is made up of 11 amino acids. Germline V gene sequence: CDR1 MNHNY, CDR2 SVGAGI (reference sequence). The V end was cut by 2 bases, the J end by 6 bases, with 4 bases between. The chain's CDR3 is CASSYVAEAFF. The CDR3 DNA reads TGTGCCAGCAGTTACGTCGCTGAAGCTTTCTTT.

This rearrangement joins TRBV5-1 to TRBJ1-1; the D gene is possibly TRBD1 (5 bases). The V gene lost 1 base and the J gene lost 7 bases, with 8 bases spanning the gap. This CDR3 comprises 12 residues. CDR1 is SGHRS and CDR2 is YFSETQ in the germline V gene. CDR3 nucleotides: TGCGCCAGCAGCTTGTGGGGCAATGAAGCTTTCTTT. It is translated as CASSLWGNEAFF. The variable domain in full, with the rest retrieved from reference TRBV5-1 and TRBJ1-1, is KAGVTQTPRYLIKTRGQQVTLSCSPISGHRSVSWYQQTPGQGLQFLFEYFSETQRNKGNFPGRFSGRQFSNSRSEMNVSTLELGDSALYLCASSLWGNEAFFGQGTRLTVV.

V gene TRBV7-6 combines with J gene TRBJ1-2; 9 nucleotides agree with TRBD1. V trimming: 11 bases; J trimming: 7 bases; junction bases outside the gene matches: 8. This CDR3 is 12 amino acids long. From germline, CDR1 is SGHVS and CDR2 FNYEAQ. The CDR3: CAFRDRVIGYTF. The CDR3 DNA reads TGTGCCTTCCGGGACAGGGTTATTGGCTACACCTTC.